The next 25 T cell receptor beta chains were all read from a single sample in a study of identical twins. TCRdb passed the 5' RACE reads through MiXCR, listing each CDR3 protein once. The table includes fewer than 250,000 distinct CDR3 sequences, approximately 9% detected once. The specimen sequenced was memory (CD45RO+) T cells sorted from blood. The receptors originated from a woman between 18 and 29 years old in good health.

This clonotype was seen a few times. This chain joins TRBV5-1 and TRBJ2-3; D is undetermined. This CDR3 has 15 amino acids. Between the trimmed V and J ends, which lost 1 base and 5 bases, there was a span of 14 bases. Germline CDR1 reads SGHRS; CDR2 reads YFSETQ. This chain's CDR3 is CASSLPGPSGDTQYF. In DNA form, the CDR3 reads TGCGCCAGCAGCTTGCCGGGCCCCAGTGGAGATACGCAGTATTTT.

In this sample, this clonotype turned up a few times. The V and J genes are TRBV2 and TRBJ1-3; no firm D call. V lost 5 bases and J 6 bases, leaving 5 bases between the germline ends. Germline CDR1 SNHLY, CDR2 FYNNEI. The CDR3 loop spans 11 amino acids. The CDR3 nucleotides read TGTGCCAGCAGTCCCCTAAACACCATATATTTT. Its protein product is CASSPLNTIYF.

At least ten counts were recorded for this clonotype. The genes are TRBV11-2 and TRBJ2-1; possibly TRBD2 for D (6 bases). CDR3 length: 16 amino acids. V was trimmed by 4 bases and J by 8 bases, leaving 21 bases between them. Germline CDR1 SGHAT, CDR2 FQNNGV. The CDR3 DNA reads TGTGCCAGCAGCTCTTCCGGGACTCCGGAGGTGGATGAGCAGTTCTTC. As protein: CASSSSGTPEVDEQFF.

There are many counts of this clonotype. V usage is TRBV29-1 and J usage is TRBJ2-2, with TRBD2 matching 7 bases. J gave up 6 bases and V 6 bases, and 13 bases lay outside the gene matches. Germline CDR1 reads SQVTM; CDR2 reads ANQGSEA. The CDR3 is 15 amino acids. The CDR3 protein is CSVLTAGVVAGELFF. The CDR3 DNA reads TGCAGCGTGCTAACCGCGGGAGTGGTCGCCGGGGAGCTGTTTTTT.

This clonotype appeared many times. The chain links TRBV12-3 or TRBV12-4 to TRBJ2-5; D remains ambiguous. Deletions cut 6 bases from V and 2 bases from J, with 10 bases between. There are 13 residues in the CDR3. The DNA for the CDR3 is TGTGCCAGCAGCCCGGCGCTGCAAGAGACCCAGTACTTC. Translating gives CASSPALQETQYF.

This clonotype was counted only a few times. This chain links TRBV19 with TRBJ2-1; D remains ambiguous. Deletions cut 4 bases from V and 6 bases from J, with 10 bases between. The CDR3 extends over 13 amino acids. Germline V gene data show CDR1 as LNHDA and CDR2 as SQIVND (reference sequence). The CDR3 nucleotides are TGTGCCAGTAGTAAGTTAGCCACCAATGAGCAGTTCTTC. It yields the protein CASSKLATNEQFF.

Of note for this clonotype: At one boundary the junction diverges from the germline segment, which might be a read error. This rearrangement joins TRBV7-9 to TRBJ2-1; TRBD2 agrees at 13 bases. From germline, CDR1 is SEHNR and CDR2 FQNEAQ (reference sequence). The CDR3 extends over 13 amino acids. The CDR3 DNA follows: TGTGCCAGCAGCCCAGGGACTAGCGGGGCTGGGGTCTTC. Translating it yields CASSPGTSGAGVF.

The gene calls are TRBV7-2 and TRBJ2-7; D is unclear. CDR3 length: 13 amino acids. Germline V gene data show CDR1 as SGHTA and CDR2 as FQGNSA. V was trimmed by 5 bases and J by 2 bases, leaving 10 bases between them. The CDR3, as DNA: TGTGCCAGCAGCACACCTAATACCTACGAGCAGTACTTC. This encodes CASSTPNTYEQYF.

Comments on this clonotype: This may be a read error: a much more frequent sequence differs by one nucleotide. The chain couples TRBV5-6 to TRBJ2-7, with 7 nucleotides matching TRBD2. This CDR3 region has 13 residues. Germline values: CDR1 SGHDT, CDR2 YYEEEE. J was trimmed by 11 bases and V by 4 bases; bases with no gene match: 12. CDR3 sequence (DNA): TGTGCCAGCAGCCTCGGGCGGGAGACCCGGAAGTACTTC. It specifies CASSLGRETRKYF.

This clonotype was found a few times. V usage is TRBV4-2 and J usage is TRBJ2-1; 9 bases are a match to TRBD2. V gave up 2 bases and J gave up 9 bases; unmatched junction bases: 11. From germline, CDR1 is LGHNA and CDR2 YNFKEQ. This CDR3 region has 16 residues. The CDR3 spells CASSQLSGGKGSEQFF. The CDR3 DNA reads as TGTGCCAGCAGCCAACTGAGCGGGGGGAAGGGGAGTGAGCAGTTCTTC.

The chain combines TRBV18 with TRBJ1-1; TRBD1 might be the D (5 bases). Deletions cut 4 bases from V and 3 bases from J, with 12 bases between. The CDR3 contains 14 residues. Germline V gene sequence: CDR1 KGHSH, CDR2 LQKENI. CDR3 DNA sequence: TGTGCCAGCTCACTCTCAGCCAGGGACACTGAAGCTTTCTTT. It specifies CASSLSARDTEAFF.

In its sample, this clonotype was seen a few times. V is TRBV6-1 and J is TRBJ2-2; no definite D call. CDR1 and CDR2 (germline): MNHNS, SASEGT. The CDR3 sequence is 13 residues long. Trimming removed 7 bases from V and 2 bases from J, with 8 bases in between. The CDR3 here is CASTESNTGELFF. DNA of the CDR3: TGTGCCAGCACTGAGTCAAACACCGGGGAGCTGTTTTTT.

This clonotype was seen ten or more times. The genes are TRBV11-2 and TRBJ2-2; D might be TRBD1 or TRBD2, each matching 6 bases. This CDR3 contains 14 residues. V lost 8 bases, J lost 4 bases, and 14 bases lay in between. The V gene's germline CDR1 is SGHAT and CDR2 FQNNGV. In DNA, the CDR3 is TGTGCCAGCGTACAGGGAGGTGGCACCGGGGAGCTGTTTTTT. Translated, it gives CASVQGGGTGELFF.

The rearrangement uses TRBV9 and TRBJ2-2, with D possibly matching TRBD1 (6 bases). Deletions cut 4 bases from V and 5 bases from J, with 21 bases between. There are 17 residues in the CDR3. Germline values: CDR1 SGDLS, CDR2 YYNGEE. The DNA for the CDR3 is TGTGCCAGCAGCTTTGCCCCCGTGGCAGGGGATACCGGGGAGCTGTTTTTT. Protein: CASSFAPVAGDTGELFF.

The genes are TRBV9 and TRBJ2-2; TRBD2 agrees at 9 bases. J was trimmed by 5 bases and V by 0 bases; bases with no gene match: 11. The CDR3 covers 18 residues. CDR1 is SGDLS and CDR2 is YYNGEE in the germline V gene. CDR3 amino acids: CASSVAAGRGGQTGELFF. CDR3 nucleotide sequence: TGTGCCAGCAGCGTAGCAGCCGGGCGGGGGGGCCAGACCGGGGAGCTGTTTTTT.

This clonotype was seen only a few times. The V call is TRBV6-1, the J call TRBJ2-3; D is perhaps TRBD2 (6 bases). Deletions cut 2 bases from V and 3 bases from J, with 6 bases between. In germline, CDR1 is MNHNS, CDR2 SASEGT. The CDR3 is 13 residues long. The CDR3 is CASSERGTDTQYF. The CDR3 DNA reads TGTGCCAGCAGTGAACGGGGGACAGATACGCAGTATTTT.

The sample holds a few counts of this clonotype. The chain joins TRBV12-3 or TRBV12-4 to TRBJ2-1, with a tentative D call TRBD1 (5 bases). V was shortened by 6 bases and J by 8 bases, with 23 bases between the two germline ends. The CDR3 runs to 16 residues. The CDR3 is CASSPAGKTFNDEQFF. Written as DNA, the CDR3 is TGTGCCAGCAGCCCCGCAGGGAAAACGTTTAACGATGAGCAGTTCTTC.

This clonotype was counted only a few times. V and J are TRBV2 and TRBJ2-1, with D perhaps TRBD1 (5 bases). Trimming took 5 bases from V and 9 from J, leaving 11 bases between them. CDR1 SNHLY and CDR2 FYNNEI come from the germline V gene. This CDR3 is built from 12 residues. The CDR3 region has the DNA TGTGCCAGCAGTAGGGGAATACTTGAGCAGTTCTTC. Its protein product is CASSRGILEQFF.

This clonotype was counted a few times. The chain links TRBV2 to TRBJ2-7; 8 bases align to TRBD2. Looked up from germline, CDR1 is SNHLY and CDR2 is FYNNEI. J was trimmed by 3 bases and V by 10 bases; bases with no gene match: 11. CDR3 length: 14 amino acids. The CDR3 sequence: CAIPLSGDNYEQYF. The CDR3 DNA is TGTGCCATCCCTCTTAGCGGGGACAACTACGAGCAGTACTTC.

DNA of the CDR3: TGTGCCAGCAGCCAAGGAATAGCGGGAGTCTACGAGCAGTACTTC. It codes for CASSQGIAGVYEQYF. The rearrangement links TRBV14 to TRBJ2-7, with TRBD2 identical over 9 bases. CDR3 size: 15 residues. V was clipped by 1 base and J by 3 bases; unmatched bases: 4. Germline V gives CDR1 SGHDN, CDR2 FVKESK.

The rearrangement uses TRBV7-2 and TRBJ2-4, with 12 bases aligning to TRBD2. The CDR3 sequence is 16 residues long. The germline CDR1 and CDR2 sequences are SGHTA and FQGNSA. V gave up 3 bases and J gave up 5 bases; unmatched junction bases: 5. The CDR3 here is CASSFRTSGTENIQYF. CDR3 DNA: TGTGCCAGCAGCTTCAGGACTAGCGGGACCGAAAACATTCAGTACTTC.

The CDR3 here is CASSITDRGTQPQHF. CDR3 in DNA: TGTGCCAGCAGTATAACAGACAGGGGTACTCAGCCCCAGCATTTT. This chain links TRBV28 with TRBJ1-5, with 8 positions matching TRBD1. Germline-derived CDR1 and CDR2 are MDHEN and SYDVKM. The trim removed 5 bases at V and 6 bases at J, leaving 9 bases unmatched. This CDR3 has 15 amino acids.

This clonotype was observed a few times. CDR3 residues: CASRHRQGNTIYF. Here the CDR3 DNA reads TGTGCCAGCCGGCATCGGCAAGGAAACACCATATATTTT. The chain is built from TRBV3-1 and TRBJ1-3; D is ambiguous. The CDR3 is made up of 13 amino acids. V shed 8 bases and J shed 4 bases, with 12 bases lying between them. Germline CDR1 LGHDT, CDR2 YNNKEL (reference sequence).

This clonotype has a handful of counts. The V call is TRBV24-1, the J call TRBJ2-1, with unresolved D. In germline, CDR1 is KGHDR, CDR2 SFDVKD. The CDR3 has 16 residues. The V end was cut by 2 bases, the J end by 2 bases, with 12 bases between. CDR3 in amino acids: CATSDSTYRAYNEQFF. CDR3 DNA: TGTGCCACCAGTGATTCTACTTATCGGGCCTACAATGAGCAGTTCTTC.

The chain combines TRBV7-3 with TRBJ1-1, with a tentative D call TRBD1 (6 bases). The CDR3 runs 14 residues. Germline V lookup: CDR1 SGHTA, CDR2 FQGTGA. Trimming took off 5 bases at V and 1 base at J, with 11 bases between the two ends. The CDR3 DNA follows: TGTGCCAGCAGCGAACAGGGACCGAACACTGAAGCTTTCTTT. Residues: CASSEQGPNTEAFF.